This record concerns one TCR beta chain sequence. The antigen is unknown. This sample is part of a study of OX40 agonist ivuxolimab in advanced cancers. In the study overall: Patients in the trial were receiving intravenous ivuxolimab every 2 weeks, at doses of 0.01 to 10 mg/kg. The eligibility criteria allowed prior anti-PD-1, anti-PD-L1 or anti-CTLA-4 therapy, and approximately 40% had some. Study-wide points: Low normalized T-cell clonal expansion was additionally recorded for some nonresponders. Within 6 weeks, CD4+ and CD8+ blood T cells expanded clonally at 0.1 to 3.0 mg/kg.

V lost 1 base, J lost 3 bases, and 12 bases lay in between. Germline CDR1 SEHNR, CDR2 FQNEAQ (reference sequence). This CDR3 has 15 residues. Assay used: immunoSEQ multiplex PCR; TCRdb lists only in-frame clones, some missing. The table has around 18,000 clones, about two thirds seen once. This TCR derives from an adult with an advanced solid tumor such as melanoma, head and neck, liver or kidney cancer. This chain links TRBV7-9 with TRBJ1-2, with TRBD1 as a possible D gene (5 bases). Sequenced here: CD4+ or CD8+ T cells sorted from blood, sampled in a trial of the OX40 agonist ivuxolimab. The CDR3 region is CASSLGQGDYYGYTF. Written as DNA, the CDR3 is TGTGCCAGCAGCTTAGGCCAGGGAGATTACTATGGCTACACCTTC.